Listed below are T cell receptor beta chains from one sample, sequenced in a study of tumor and adjacent non-tumor tissue in lung cancer. Each CDR3 protein is one row after TCRdb ran MiXCR on the multiplex PCR reads. Among tens of thousands of distinct CDR3 sequences listed, more than 60% were seen once. Material: lung tumor tissue. Every receptor here comes from a woman aged 45-59 years with non-small cell lung cancer. Both conserved end residues are part of each CDR3. D genes are given only for firm matches. Clone size is given for some rows only: seen once, a few or many times, or a class if the clone is expanded.

TRBV20-1,TRBJ2-2,few,.,CSVPGGVDGTGELFF,TGCAGTGTCCCTGGAGGGGTCGATGGCACCGGGGAGCTGTTTTTT
TRBV4-2,TRBJ2-1,.,TRBD1,CANSHAEDRFYNEQFF,TGTGCCAACAGCCATGCCGAGGACAGGTTCTACAATGAGCAGTTCTTC
TRBV11-3,TRBJ2-5,.,.,CASSFDVGEVQCF,TGTGCCAGCAGCTTTGATGTGGGAGAGGTCCAGTGCTTC
TRBV10-1,TRBJ2-1,many,.,CASSATPSWEQFF,TGCGCCAGCAGTGCGACCCCTTCATGGGAGCAGTTCTTC
TRBV6-1,TRBJ1-5,once,.,CASRGPSHQPQHF,TGTGCCAGCAGAGGGCCCTCGCATCAGCCTCAGCATTTT
TRBV4-1,TRBJ2-7,.,TRBD1,CASIQGQGGTYEHYF,TGCGCCAGCATCCAAGGACAGGGTGGCACCTACGAGCACTACTTC
TRBV6-1,TRBJ2-7,.,.,CASSVVGLPSYEQYF,TGTGCCAGCAGTGTCGTGGGGCTACCGTCCTACGAGCAGTACTTC
TRBV10-3,TRBJ2-2,few,TRBD2,CAISDQREGTGELFF,TGTGCCATCAGTGATCAGCGGGAGGGCACCGGGGAGCTGTTTTTT
TRBV10-3,TRBJ2-2,.,.,CAISERPNTWELFF,TGTGCCATCAGTGAGAGGCCAAACACCTGGGAGCTATTTTTT
TRBV11-3,TRBJ2-5,.,.,CVSSLGEQETRYF,TGTGTTAGCAGCTTAGGTGAACAAGAGACCCGGTACTTC
TRBV28,TRBJ1-4,many,.,CASSRTGGEKLFF,TGTGCCAGCAGCCGGACGGGAGGTGAAAAACTGTTTTTT
TRBV27,TRBJ1-1,.,.,CASEKGGPNTEAFF,TGTGCCAGCGAAAAGGGGGGCCCGAACACTGAAGCTTTCTTT
TRBV12-3/TRBV12-4,TRBJ2-2,.,.,CAISLNTGKLFF,TGTGCCATCAGCCTCAACACCGGGAAGCTGTTTTTT
TRBV4-1,TRBJ2-7,.,TRBD2,CASSQDLERISGSSGEHYF,TGCGCCAGCAGCCAAGATCTTGAACGGATAAGCGGGAGCTCAGGCGAGCATTATTTC
TRBV4-1,TRBJ2-3,.,.,CASSQDKVSTDTQYF,TGCGCCAGCAGCCAAGACAAGGTTAGCACAGATACCCAGTATTTT
TRBV29-1,TRBJ2-1,.,TRBD2,CSAEDEVAGSNEQFF,TGCAGCGCCGAGGATGAGGTAGCGGGCTCCAATGAGCAGTTCTTC
TRBV12-3/TRBV12-4,TRBJ2-2,.,.,CASRAAMRLYTGELFF,TGTGCCAGCAGGGCGGCAATGAGACTATACACCGGGGAACTGTTTTTT
TRBV12-3/TRBV12-4,TRBJ2-7,.,TRBD2,CARSRSWGGSYEQYF,TGTGCCAGGAGCCGTTCGTGGGGGGGGTCATACGAGCAGTACTTC
TRBV6-2/TRBV6-3,TRBJ2-7,.,TRBD2,CASSYDPASGIVFGEQYF,TGTGCCAGCAGTTACGATCCTGCTAGCGGGATCGTATTTGGCGAGCAGTACTTC
TRBV5-1,TRBJ2-2,.,TRBD2,CASSLHSGSTGELFF,TGCGCCAGCAGTCTTCATAGCGGGTCCACCGGGGAGCTGTTTTTT
TRBV20-1,TRBJ2-5,many,TRBD1,CSARDRSRGMETQYF,TGCAGTGCTAGAGATCGGAGCAGGGGGATGGAGACCCAGTACTTC
TRBV29-1,TRBJ1-2,.,.,CSVRPDLYGYTF,TGTAGCGTGCGCCCGGACCTCTATGGCTACACCTTC
TRBV6-5,TRBJ2-7,once,TRBD1,CASSRDRGHEQCF,TGTGCCAGCAGCCGGGACAGGGGACATGAGCAGTGCTTC
TRBV5-5,TRBJ2-1,.,.,CASSLAGACNEQFF,TGTGCCAGCAGTTTGGCCGGAGCATGCAATGAGCAATTCTTC
TRBV6-6,TRBJ2-5,.,.,CASSPPVPAGETQYF,TGTGCCAGCAGTCCCCCGGTCCCAGCCGGAGAGACCCAGTACTTC
TRBV2,TRBJ1-1,.,.,CASAATTNTEAFF,TGTGCCAGTGCCGCGACGACGAACACTGAAGCTTTCTTT
TRBV6-2/TRBV6-3,TRBJ2-7,medium-sized,.,CASSNYYEQYF,TGTGCCAGCAGTAACTACTACGAGCAGTACTTC
TRBV5-1,TRBJ1-6,.,.,CASSGTGDSPIHF,TGCGCCAGCTCCGGGACTGGTGATTCACCCATCCACTTT
TRBV4-2,TRBJ2-1,.,.,CASNQEGGGGPCNGQFF,TGTGCCAGCAACCAAGAGGGGGGTGGCGGGCCCTGTAATGGGCAGTTCTTC
TRBV28,TRBJ2-5,many,.,CASSLTSAQETQYF,TGTGCCAGCAGTTTAACGAGCGCGCAAGAGACCCAGTACTTC
TRBV12-3/TRBV12-4,TRBJ2-3,.,.,CASSGTRGNQPQYF,TGTGCCAGTAGTGGGACAAGGGGCAATCAGCCCCAGTATTTT
TRBV7-9,TRBJ2-5,many,.,CASSFMTQETQYF,TGTGCCAGCAGCTTCATGACACAAGAGACCCAGTACTTC
TRBV24-1,TRBJ2-2,many,.,CATGGANTRELFF,TGTGCCACCGGGGGCGCGAACACCAGGGAGCTGTTTTTT
TRBV4-1,TRBJ1-5,.,.,CANSQEGVSNQPQHF,TGTGCCAACAGCCAAGAAGGGGTTAGCAATCAGCCCCAGCATTTT
TRBV5-1,TRBJ2-7,.,.,CASSPYSYEQYF,TGCGCCAGCAGCCCCTACAGCTACGAGCAGTACTTC
TRBV12-3/TRBV12-4,TRBJ2-2,.,.,CASSLNTEELFF,TGCGCCAGCAGCCTCAACACCGAGGAGCTGTTTTTT
TRBV7-2,TRBJ2-7,few,TRBD2,CASSLARGSFYEQYF,TGTGCCAGCAGCTTAGCTCGCGGGAGCTTCTACGAGCAGTACTTC
TRBV6-1,TRBJ2-7,once,.,CASKVLLDTGSNVQYF,TGTGCCAGCAAGGTTTTGTTGGATACAGGGAGTAACGTGCAGTACTTC
TRBV29-1,TRBJ2-7,.,.,CRVLSAISTYGQYF,TGCAGGGTTCTCTCAGCGATTAGTACCTACGGGCAGTACTTC
TRBV7-8,TRBJ2-2,few,.,CASAPRTLGTGELSF,TGTGCCAGCGCACCCAGGACGTTAGGCACCGGGGAACTGTCTTTT
TRBV7-9,TRBJ2-4,.,.,CASGLSAGAYIQYF,TGTGCCAGCGGCTTATCGGCAGGGGCTTACATTCAGTACTTC
TRBV20-1,TRBJ2-1,many,TRBD2,CSAREGTSDNEQFF,TGCAGTGCTAGAGAGGGGACTAGCGACAATGAGCAGTTCTTC
TRBV6-6,TRBJ2-7,.,TRBD2,CASSYFGIGDYEQYF,TGTGCCAGCAGTTACTTTGGGATAGGGGACTACGAGCAGTATTTC
TRBV28,TRBJ1-1,.,.,CTSSPFTTEAFF,TGTACCAGCAGCCCATTTACGACTGAAGCTTTCTTC
TRBV28,TRBJ2-1,.,TRBD2,CVSSLGTSDKYNEQFF,TGTGTTAGCAGTTTAGGGACTAGCGACAAATACAATGAGCAGTTCTTC
TRBV4-1,TRBJ2-1,.,.,CASSQKGSSEQFF,TGCGCCAGCAGCCAGAAGGGGAGCTCAGAGCAGTTCTTC
TRBV6-1,TRBJ1-5,.,.,CASSEQWGNQPQHF,TGTGCCAGCAGTGAGCAGTGGGGAAATCAGCCCCAACATTTT
TRBV7-3,TRBJ2-5,many,TRBD2,CASSFLSGKQETQYF,TGTGCCAGCAGCTTCCTGAGCGGGAAACAAGAGACCCAGTACTTC
TRBV28,TRBJ2-5,.,TRBD1,CASRSPDRGSWVTQYF,TGTGCCAGCAGATCGCCTGACAGGGGGAGTTGGGTGACCCAGTACTTC
TRBV11-1,TRBJ2-5,.,TRBD1,CAGSLGQGVGTQYF,TGTGCCGGCAGCCTGGGACAGGGCGTAGGGACCCAGTACTTC
TRBV10-1,TRBJ2-5,.,.,CTRPTMRETQYF,TGCACCAGACCCACCATGAGAGAGACCCAGTATTTC
TRBV5-1,TRBJ2-7,.,.,CASSSGQSEQYF,TGCGCCAGTAGCTCCGGACAGAGCGAGCAGTACTTC